The next 10 T cell receptor beta chains were all read from a single sample in a study of shared clonotypes between healthy human individuals. Clones were sequenced by immunoSEQ multiplex PCR, and TCRdb holds only the in-frame ones, with some missing. In the table there are about 2.4 million clones, 80% to 95% of which are singletons. Sequenced material: naive CD4+ T cells from PBMCs. Sample subset: CD45RA+ positively selected. The receptors shown here come from a man between 18 and 35 years old in good health. Some clones in this sample may be carry-over from other donors' samples.

CDR3 in DNA: TGTGCCAGCAACCCGACTAGCGGATACAATGAGCAGTTCTTC. Translated, it gives CASNPTSGYNEQFF. The V gene is TRBV14, the J gene TRBJ2-1; 9 bases are a match to TRBD2. Trimming took 7 bases from V and 4 from J; bases not matched to a gene: 5. Germline CDR1 SGHDN, CDR2 FVKESK. This CDR3 has 14 amino acids.

The chain has TRBV2 and TRBJ2-7; unclear D gene. The CDR3 sequence is 12 residues long. Per germline, CDR1 SNHLY and CDR2 FYNNEI. The V end lost 6 bases, the J end lost 6 bases, and 12 bases lay between the germline ends. This CDR3 reads CASRPDGFEQYF. The CDR3 DNA sequence: TGTGCCAGCAGACCGGACGGATTCGAGCAGTACTTC.

The CDR3 nucleotides read TGTGCCAGCAGCCTTCCGAGCGGGAGAGGGGAGCAGTACTTC. Amino acid sequence: CASSLPSGRGEQYF. The chain has TRBV28 and TRBJ2-7, with 8 positions matching TRBD2. The CDR3 totals 14 residues. The V and J ends lost 6 bases and 7 bases, in that order; junction bases with no gene match: 11. From germline, CDR1 is MDHEN and CDR2 SYDVKM.

In its sample, this clone was seen once. The rearrangement uses TRBV5-4 and TRBJ2-3; maybe TRBD1 (7 bases). Germline V lookup: CDR1 SGHNT, CDR2 YYREEE (reference sequence). CDR3 size: 15 residues. With 4 bases removed from V and 6 bases from J, the gap between germline ends came to 18 bases. The CDR3 region is CASSARLGGGDTQYF. The CDR3 nucleotides are TGTGCCAGCAGCGCCCGACTAGGGGGCGGGGATACGCAGTATTTT.

Comment on this clone: Distinct nucleotide sequences in the sample also encode this CDR3. The chain couples TRBV19 to TRBJ2-3; the D is unclear. Between the trimmed V and J ends, which lost 1 base and 0 bases, there was a span of 5 bases. The germline V gene has CDR1 LNHDA and CDR2 SQIVND (reference sequence). The CDR3 runs to 14 residues. The DNA of the CDR3 is TGTGCCAGTAGTATAGGCGGTAGCACAGATACGCAGTATTTT. Translated: CASSIGGSTDTQYF.

The rearrangement links TRBV28 to TRBJ2-3, with D perhaps assigned TRBD1 or TRBD2 (6 bases each). V lost 6 bases and J lost 2, with 15 bases in between. The CDR3 is 15 amino acids. Germline V gene sequence: CDR1 MDHEN, CDR2 SYDVKM. The CDR3 DNA reads as TGTGCCAGCAGCCCCGGGGGCTGGGACACAGATACGCAGTATTTT. It is translated as CASSPGGWDTDTQYF.

Concerning this clone: Distinct nucleotide sequences in the sample also encode this CDR3. The chain links TRBV28 to TRBJ1-5; D unclear. This CDR3 spans 14 amino acids. V shed 5 bases and J shed 2 bases, with 10 bases lying between them. Germline CDR1 MDHEN, CDR2 SYDVKM. CDR3 sequence (DNA): TGTGCCAGCAGTCCCCTTCAGGGCAATCAGCCCCAGCATTTT. As protein: CASSPLQGNQPQHF.

The chain employs TRBV19 and TRBJ2-7; 10 bases are shared with TRBD2. V was pared by 3 bases and J by 2 bases, with 7 bases of the junction left unmatched. CDR3 size: 16 residues. Germline CDR1 and CDR2: LNHDA and SQIVND (reference sequence). The chain's CDR3 is CASSIPRLAGPYEQYF. For the CDR3, the DNA is TGTGCCAGTAGTATCCCCAGACTAGCGGGCCCCTACGAGCAGTACTTC.

The V call is TRBV2, the J call TRBJ2-3; D possibly uses TRBD1 or TRBD2 (5 bases each). Germline-derived CDR1 and CDR2 are SNHLY and FYNNEI. This CDR3 spans 15 amino acids. Deletions cut 7 bases from V and 10 bases from J, with 24 bases between. CDR3 amino acids: CASKGEIDGTSSQYF. CDR3 sequence (DNA): TGTGCCAGCAAAGGGGAGATTGACGGAACCTCCTCGCAGTATTTT.

The gene calls are TRBV6-6 and TRBJ2-5; D is uncertain. The CDR3 runs 12 residues. Trimming removed 0 bases at V and 7 bases at J, with 6 bases between. Looked up from germline, CDR1 is MNHNY and CDR2 is SVGAGI (reference sequence). CDR3 nucleotides: TGTGCCAGCAGTTACTCGGTGGGGACCCAGTACTTC. Amino acid sequence: CASSYSVGTQYF.